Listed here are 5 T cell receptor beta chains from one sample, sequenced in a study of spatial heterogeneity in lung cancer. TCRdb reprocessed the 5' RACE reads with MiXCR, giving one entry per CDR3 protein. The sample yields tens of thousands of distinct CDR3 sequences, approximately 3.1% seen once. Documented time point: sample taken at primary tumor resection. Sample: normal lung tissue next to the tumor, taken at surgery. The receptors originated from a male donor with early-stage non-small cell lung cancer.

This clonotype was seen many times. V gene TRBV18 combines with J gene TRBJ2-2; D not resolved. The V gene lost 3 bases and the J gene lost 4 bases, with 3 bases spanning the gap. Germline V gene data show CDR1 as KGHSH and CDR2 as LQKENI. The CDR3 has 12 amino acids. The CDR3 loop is CASSPSTGELFF. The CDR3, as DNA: TGTGCCAGCTCACCGAGCACCGGGGAGCTGTTTTTT. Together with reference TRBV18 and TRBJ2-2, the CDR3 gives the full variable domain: NAGVMQNPRHLVRRRGQEARLRCSPMKGHSHVYWYRQLPEEGLKFMVYLQKENIIDESGMPKERFSAEFPKEGPSILRIQQVVRGDSAAYFCASSPSTGELFFGEGSRLTVL.

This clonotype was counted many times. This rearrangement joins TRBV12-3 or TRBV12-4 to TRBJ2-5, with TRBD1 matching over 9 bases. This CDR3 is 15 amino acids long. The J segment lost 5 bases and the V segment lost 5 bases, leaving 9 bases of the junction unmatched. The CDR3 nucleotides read TGTGCCAGCAGTCGTCCGGGACAGGGCCTGGAGACCCAGTACTTC. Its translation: CASSRPGQGLETQYF.

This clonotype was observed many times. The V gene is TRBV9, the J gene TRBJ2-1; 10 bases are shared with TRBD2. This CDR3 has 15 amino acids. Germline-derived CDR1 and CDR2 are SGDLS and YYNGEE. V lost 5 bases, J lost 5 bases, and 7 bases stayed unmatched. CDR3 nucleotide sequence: TGTGCCAGCAGTATAACTAGCGGGATGGACAATGAGCAGTTCTTC. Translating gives CASSITSGMDNEQFF.

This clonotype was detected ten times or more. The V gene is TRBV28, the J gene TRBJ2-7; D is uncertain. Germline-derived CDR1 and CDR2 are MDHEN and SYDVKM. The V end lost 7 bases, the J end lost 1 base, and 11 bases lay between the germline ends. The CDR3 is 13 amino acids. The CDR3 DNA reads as TGTGCCAGCAACCTAGGTCAGTCCTACGAGCAGTACTTC. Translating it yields CASNLGQSYEQYF.

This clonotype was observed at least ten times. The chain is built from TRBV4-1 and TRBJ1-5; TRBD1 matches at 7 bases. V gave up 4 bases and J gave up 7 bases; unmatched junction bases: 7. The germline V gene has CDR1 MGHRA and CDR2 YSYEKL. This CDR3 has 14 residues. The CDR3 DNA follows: TGCGCCAGCAGCCCCGGGACAGTCGGCCAGCCCCAGCATTTT. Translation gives CASSPGTVGQPQHF.